The table lists the clone carrying this TCR beta chain with a few counts. Its antigen remains unidentified. The authors used template switching to add a universal primer site and gave cDNA unique molecular identifiers. Via MiXCR, TCRdb re-called the 5' RACE reads, giving one row per CDR3 protein. The data contain about 530,000 distinct CDR3 sequences, approximately 16% of them singletons. This CDR3 comprises 13 residues. Germline CDR1 reads ENHRY; CDR2 reads SYGVKD. With 9 bases clipped from V and 2 bases from J, the junction kept 7 bases outside the gene matches. The sample belongs to a study of identical twins. Overall study findings and caveats: A partial confounding effect on zero-insertion analyses could come from invariant MAIT and iNKT cells.

This sample was also put to use in a study of yellow fever vaccine responses in identical twins.

This receptor was identified in a woman aged 18-29 years in good health. The sample was CD4+ T cells sorted from blood. The chain carries TRBV10-3 and TRBJ2-7; TRBD1 matches 7 bases. This CDR3 is CAIATGITYEQYF. The CDR3 nucleotides are TGTGCCATTGCGACAGGGATTACCTACGAGCAGTACTTC.